What follows describes a single TCR beta chain. Antigen: not known. The sample originates from a study of Graves' ophthalmopathy and Graves' hyperthyroidism. Per germline, CDR1 SGHAT and CDR2 FQNNGV. This CDR3 comprises 15 residues. J gave up 1 base and V 8 bases, and 4 bases lay outside the gene matches. Study observations and caveats: The majority of expanded thyroid clonotypes above 0.001 frequency also occurred in blood.

TCR beta CDR3 amplification used RNA transcripts. The workflow started with a first-round RT-PCR run with HTBI primers and then moved on to a second-round multiplex PCR. TCRdb itself ran the multiplex PCR reads through MiXCR, one entry per CDR3 protein. The top ten clones hold 11% of a sample with 1 million to 1.3 million distinct CDR3 sequences, about 35% of them seen once. The sequenced sample consisted of peripheral blood or thyroid tissue (not recorded which). The V call is TRBV11-2, the J call TRBJ2-2; TRBD1 matches 10 bases. This clonotype was sampled from an adult man with Graves' hyperthyroidism. This CDR3 is CASWGQGRNTGELFF. CDR3 bases: TGTGCCAGCTGGGGACAGGGGAGGAACACCGGGGAGCTGTTTTTT.